These 18 T cell receptor beta chains share one sample of origin, sequenced in a study of long-term antiretroviral therapy in people with HIV. Survey-level resolution applied to immunoSEQ assay v3.0. The repertoire was sequenced with immunoSEQ multiplex PCR; TCRdb's copy has only in-frame clones and lacks some. There are about 14,000 clones in the sample; roughly 88% occur only once, and less than 9.5% lies in the top ten. Specimen: unsorted PBMCs, collected 0.4 years after starting antiretroviral therapy. The receptors derive from a man in his thirties or forties with HIV.

J is TRBJ2-5 and V is TRBV12-5, with D possibly being TRBD1 (5 bases). The CDR3 is 13 amino acids. The germline V gene has CDR1 LGHNT and CDR2 FRNRAP. V was trimmed by 6 bases and J by 1 base, leaving 9 bases between them. The CDR3 nucleotides are TGTGCTAGTGGGCTGGACATCCAAGAGACCCAGTACTTC. Translated: CASGLDIQETQYF.

The rearrangement uses TRBV19 and TRBJ1-1; TRBD1 is a possible D gene (5 bases). V was clipped by 3 bases and J by 4 bases, with 12 bases between them. The CDR3 contains 14 residues. From germline, CDR1 is LNHDA and CDR2 SQIVND (reference sequence). CDR3 coding DNA: TGTGCCAGTAGTATGTTTGGGAGGGGCACTGAAGCTTTCTTT. Protein: CASSMFGRGTEAFF. Filled out from reference TRBV19 and TRBJ1-1, the complete variable domain reads DGGITQSPKYLFRKEGQNVTLSCEQNLNHDAMYWYRQDPGQGLRLIYYSQIVNDFQKGDIAEGYSVSREKKESFPLTVTSAQKNPTAFYLCASSMFGRGTEAFFGQGTRLTVV.

The table lists this clone with a count of one. This chain connects TRBV4-2 to TRBJ1-6, with a weak D call TRBD1 (5 bases). V dropped 6 bases and J dropped 8 bases, with 11 bases sitting between them. Germline-derived CDR1 and CDR2 are LGHNA and YNFKEQ. There are 13 residues in the CDR3. The CDR3 here is CASRRDFDSPLHF. The DNA for the CDR3 is TGTGCCAGCAGAAGGGACTTTGATTCACCCCTCCACTTT.

V gene TRBV7-8 combines with J gene TRBJ1-1; D possibly corresponds to TRBD1 (6 bases). Looked up from germline, CDR1 is SGHVS and CDR2 is FQNEAQ. V lost 5 bases and J 11 bases, leaving 18 bases between the germline ends. The CDR3 is 13 residues long. CDR3 nucleotide sequence: TGTGCCAGCAGCCCTCAGCCCAGGGGAGCGGCTTTCTTT. This gives the protein CASSPQPRGAAFF.

The chain joins TRBV2 to TRBJ1-2, with a tentative D call TRBD1 (5 bases). The germline V and J ends were trimmed by 6 bases and 7 bases, with 21 bases remaining between them. Germline assignment: CDR1 SNHLY and CDR2 FYNNEI. This CDR3 comprises 15 residues. This CDR3 is CASRTEGNVSGGYTF. CDR3 bases: TGTGCCAGCAGGACGGAGGGGAATGTGTCGGGTGGCTACACCTTC.

This chain joins TRBV19 and TRBJ2-7, with 12 bases identical to TRBD1. J gave up 2 bases and V 6 bases, and 2 bases lay outside the gene matches. The V gene's germline CDR1 is LNHDA and CDR2 SQIVND (reference sequence). CDR3 length: 14 residues. The CDR3 region is CASSGTGGPYEQYF. The CDR3 DNA follows: TGTGCCAGTAGCGGGACAGGGGGCCCCTACGAGCAGTACTTC.

The chain carries TRBV11-2 and TRBJ1-1; 11 nucleotides align to TRBD1. Germline CDR1 SGHAT, CDR2 FQNNGV. The CDR3 runs to 17 residues. With V trimmed by 1 base and J by 0 bases, 4 bases remained unmatched. CDR3 coding DNA: TGTGCCAGCAGCTTAGCCGGGACAGGGGGTTTGAACACTGAAGCTTTCTTT. Its protein is CASSLAGTGGLNTEAFF. Complete variable domain (other parts from reference TRBV11-2 and TRBJ1-1): EAGVAQSPRYKIIEKRQSVAFWCNPISGHATLYWYQQILGQGPKLLIQFQNNGVVDDSQLPKDRFSAERLKGVDSTLKIQPAKLEDSAVYLCASSLAGTGGLNTEAFFGQGTRLTVV.

V and J are TRBV19 and TRBJ1-2; D remains unclear. With 7 bases removed from V and 6 bases from J, the gap between germline ends came to 9 bases. This CDR3 has 11 amino acids. Germline lookup yields CDR1 LNHDA and CDR2 SQIVND (reference sequence). This CDR3 is CASTVGHGYTF. The CDR3 DNA reads as TGTGCCAGTACGGTAGGACATGGCTACACCTTC.

The chain couples TRBV5-4 to TRBJ2-7; 8 nucleotides line up with TRBD1. The V gene's germline CDR1 is SGHNT and CDR2 YYREEE (reference sequence). This CDR3 spans 15 amino acids. J was trimmed by 2 bases and V by 0 bases; bases with no gene match: 4. CDR3 bases: TGTGCCAGCAGCTTGGATAGACAGGGGACCTACGAGCAGTACTTC. It is translated as CASSLDRQGTYEQYF.

This clone was counted between two and nine times. The genes are TRBV30 and TRBJ2-7, with TRBD1 matching over 9 bases. CDR1 and CDR2 (germline): GTSNPN, SVGIG (reference sequence). V trimming: 0 bases; J trimming: 3 bases; junction bases outside the gene matches: 6. The CDR3 length is 15 residues. Here the CDR3 reads CAWSVGWTGDYEQYF. The CDR3 DNA sequence: TGTGCCTGGAGTGTAGGTTGGACAGGGGACTACGAGCAGTACTTC.

This chain uses TRBV20-1 with TRBJ2-5; D is unresolved. Germline assignment: CDR1 DFQATT and CDR2 SNEGSKA (reference sequence). Trimming shortened V by 1 base and J by 5 bases, and 2 bases separated the two germline ends. The CDR3 covers 10 residues. CDR3 DNA sequence: TGCAGTGCTAGAGTTGAGACCCAGTACTTC. This encodes CSARVETQYF.

V is TRBV5-1 and J is TRBJ2-7; the D gene is possibly TRBD2 (6 bases). The CDR3 runs 15 residues. Germline loops: CDR1 SGHRS, CDR2 YFSETQ. Trimming left V 0 bases short and J 5 bases short, with 15 bases between. In DNA, the CDR3 is TGCGCCAGCAGCTTGGTGGCGGGAACTCCCGACGAGCAGTACTTC. This translates into CASSLVAGTPDEQYF.

This chain joins TRBV28 and TRBJ2-7; D may be TRBD2 (5 bases). The CDR3 contains 15 residues. V was cut by 1 base and J by 5 bases, with 15 bases left in between. Per germline, CDR1 MDHEN and CDR2 SYDVKM. CDR3 nucleotides: TGTGCCAGCAGTTTATTCTTTCAGGAGGCCCACGAGCAGTACTTC. It codes for CASSLFFQEAHEQYF. Filled out from reference TRBV28 and TRBJ2-7, the complete variable domain reads DVKVTQSSRYLVKRTGEKVFLECVQDMDHENMFWYRQDPGLGLRLIYFSYDVKMKEKGDIPEGYSVSREKKERFSLILESASTNQTSMYLCASSLFFQEAHEQYFGPGTRLTVT.

This sequence joins TRBV29-1 and TRBJ2-2; D may be TRBD1 (6 bases). Trimming took 2 bases from V and 5 from J, leaving 15 bases between them. In germline, CDR1 is SQVTM, CDR2 ANQGSEA. The CDR3 runs 15 residues. DNA for the CDR3: TGCAGCGTTGAAAGGGCAGGGGCGGCGACCGGGGAGCTGTTTTTT. Amino acid sequence: CSVERAGAATGELFF.

This clone has only a few counts. The genes are TRBV4-1 and TRBJ2-7, with D unclear. This CDR3 spans 13 amino acids. CDR1 is MGHRA, CDR2 YSYEKL, per germline. The ends were cut back, 2 bases at V and 3 bases at J, with 8 bases in the middle. The CDR3: CASSQRTGYEQYF. In DNA form, the CDR3 reads TGCGCCAGCAGCCAACGGACGGGCTACGAGCAGTACTTC.

The chain links TRBV11-3 to TRBJ2-3, with TRBD1 identical over 9 bases. After removal of 3 bases from V and 2 bases from J, the junction contained 6 bases not matched to a gene. Germline V gives CDR1 SGHNT, CDR2 YENEEA. The CDR3 runs to 16 residues. The CDR3 reads CASSFSRTGDTDTQYF. CDR3 DNA sequence: TGTGCCAGCAGCTTTTCACGGACAGGGGACACAGATACGCAGTATTTT.

J is TRBJ1-4 and V is TRBV19, with D perhaps TRBD1 (5 bases). There are 16 residues in the CDR3. Per germline, CDR1 LNHDA and CDR2 SQIVND (reference sequence). Trimming removed 6 bases from V and 4 bases from J, with 18 bases in between. The CDR3 spells CASRSPRRGFNEKLFF. In DNA, the CDR3 is TGTGCCAGTAGGAGTCCGCGAAGGGGATTTAATGAAAAACTGTTTTTT. Looking up the rest from reference TRBV19 and TRBJ1-4 gives the full variable domain: DGGITQSPKYLFRKEGQNVTLSCEQNLNHDAMYWYRQDPGQGLRLIYYSQIVNDFQKGDIAEGYSVSREKKESFPLTVTSAQKNPTAFYLCASRSPRRGFNEKLFFGSGTQLSVL.

The chain uses TRBV19 and TRBJ2-6; D ambiguous. This CDR3 has 14 amino acids. CDR1 and CDR2 from the germline V gene are LNHDA and SQIVND (reference sequence). V lost 6 bases and J 0 bases, leaving 6 bases between the germline ends. CDR3 amino acids: CASSVSSGANVLTF. Written as DNA, the CDR3 is TGTGCCAGTAGCGTCAGCTCTGGGGCCAACGTCCTGACTTTC. The full variable domain, completed using reference TRBV19 and TRBJ2-6, is DGGITQSPKYLFRKEGQNVTLSCEQNLNHDAMYWYRQDPGQGLRLIYYSQIVNDFQKGDIAEGYSVSREKKESFPLTVTSAQKNPTAFYLCASSVSSGANVLTFGAGSRLTVL.